These 10 T cell receptor beta chains share one sample of origin, sequenced in a study of blood T cell repertoires in COVID-19. Here immunoSEQ multiplex PCR was the method, and the copy in TCRdb shows in-frame clones only, minus some. The sample includes some 50,000 clones, 78% of them seen just once. The source material was peripheral blood. The receptors derive from a human donor in a cohort sampled during active COVID-19.

The chain has TRBV2 and TRBJ2-7; D may be TRBD1 (6 bases). The CDR3 totals 13 residues. Germline-derived CDR1 and CDR2 are SNHLY and FYNNEI. Trimming pared 4 bases from V and 4 bases from J, leaving 11 bases between. The CDR3 protein is CASSVVRGYEQYF. The CDR3, as DNA: TGTGCCAGCAGTGTAGTCAGGGGTTACGAGCAGTACTTC.

The chain carries TRBV18 and TRBJ1-6, with TRBD1 matching over 7 bases. The V gene end was trimmed by 3 bases and the J gene end by 8 bases; junction bases not matched to a gene: 4. Germline V gives CDR1 KGHSH, CDR2 LQKENI. The CDR3 sequence is 14 residues long. CDR3 nucleotide sequence: TGTGCCAGCTCACCCGACAGGGTGGATTCACCCCTCCACTTT. It yields the protein CASSPDRVDSPLHF.

The rearrangement uses TRBV6-5 and TRBJ2-5; 11 bases fit TRBD2. The CDR3 runs to 15 residues. Germline V gene lookup returns CDR1 MNHEY and CDR2 SVGAGI. The ends lost 7 bases at V and 1 base at J; junction bases unmatched: 5. DNA for the CDR3: TGTGCCAGCACGATAGCGGGGGGGCCCCAAGAGACCCAGTACTTC. This encodes CASTIAGGPQETQYF.

The V call is TRBV7-9, the J call TRBJ2-7, with a weak D call TRBD2 (7 bases). Germline V gives CDR1 SEHNR, CDR2 FQNEAQ (reference sequence). Trimming stripped 5 bases from V and 3 bases from J, with 11 bases between. This CDR3 spans 13 amino acids. CDR3 in amino acids: CASSPRGGYEQYF. The CDR3 DNA is TGTGCCAGCAGCCCTAGGGGGGGCTACGAGCAGTACTTC.

The J gene is TRBJ1-1, the V gene TRBV11-2; D possibly corresponds to TRBD1 (5 bases). Looked up from germline, CDR1 is SGHAT and CDR2 is FQNNGV. CDR3 length: 15 amino acids. V gave up 1 base and J gave up 4 bases, with 13 bases separating them. CDR3 amino acids: CASSLGSGPGTEAFF. CDR3 nucleotides: TGTGCCAGCAGCTTAGGCTCAGGGCCCGGCACTGAAGCTTTCTTT.

This clone appeared a few times. V usage is TRBV9 and J usage is TRBJ1-2; TRBD1 aligns across 7 bases. The CDR3 is 15 residues long. Germline V gene sequence: CDR1 SGDLS, CDR2 YYNGEE. V was clipped by 3 bases and J by 0 bases; unmatched bases: 5. CDR3 amino acids: CASSAGGTANYGYTF. As DNA, the CDR3 is TGTGCCAGCAGCGCCGGCGGGACAGCTAACTATGGCTACACCTTC.

The chain uses TRBV27 and TRBJ1-2; D is perhaps TRBD1 (6 bases). Germline V gives CDR1 MNHEY, CDR2 SMNVEV (reference sequence). This CDR3 has 15 residues. V gave up 5 bases and J gave up 6 bases, with 19 bases separating them. The CDR3 loop is CASSTTPRGTHGYTF. CDR3 nucleotides: TGTGCCAGCAGTACGACTCCCAGGGGTACGCATGGCTACACCTTC.

The V and J genes are TRBV5-1 and TRBJ1-5; TRBD1 might be the D (5 bases). The germline CDR1 and CDR2 sequences are SGHRS and YFSETQ. With 0 bases removed from V and 6 bases from J, the gap between germline ends came to 22 bases. The CDR3 runs 18 residues. In DNA, the CDR3 is TGCGCCAGCAGCTTGGGATCCGAGTTGGGGGGGATAGGTCAGCCCCAGCATTTT. Its translation: CASSLGSELGGIGQPQHF.

The chain couples TRBV7-9 to TRBJ1-2; 8 nucleotides match TRBD1. The germline V gene has CDR1 SEHNR and CDR2 FQNEAQ (reference sequence). After removal of 5 bases from V and 8 bases from J, the junction contained 13 bases not matched to a gene. The CDR3 is 15 residues long. CDR3 loop: CASSPGTGFIGGYTF. The CDR3, as DNA: TGTGCCAGCAGCCCCGGGACAGGTTTTATTGGGGGCTACACCTTC. The complete variable domain, with remaining parts taken from reference TRBV7-9 and TRBJ1-2, reads DTGVSQNPRHKITKRGQNVTFRCDPISEHNRLYWYRQTLGQGPEFLTYFQNEAQLEKSRLLSDRFSAERPKGSFSTLEIQRTEQGDSAMYLCASSPGTGFIGGYTFGSGTRLTVV.

The chain has TRBV18 and TRBJ1-1; perhaps TRBD1 as D (5 bases). Germline lookup yields CDR1 KGHSH and CDR2 LQKENI. The CDR3 extends over 15 amino acids. Between the trimmed V and J ends, which lost 5 bases and 1 base, there was a span of 14 bases. CDR3 DNA: TGTGCCAGCTCATTATCAGGGATACGGAACACTGAAGCTTTCTTT. This codes for CASSLSGIRNTEAFF.